These T cell receptor beta chains were read from a single sample in a study of T cell repertoires in cytomegalovirus infection. TCRdb independently ran MiXCR on the reads; one entry per CDR3 protein. Among 630,000 or so distinct CDR3 sequences listed, 20% to 25% were seen once. The specimen sequenced was CD8+ T cells from PBMCs. These receptors were obtained from a human donor in good health (CMV status not recorded). Some clones in this sample may be carry-over from other donors' samples. CDR3s include the opening cysteine and the closing phenylalanine or tryptophan. A D gene is named only where the DNA matches it firmly. Expanded clones get a size class; other rows say once, few or many, or leave the size out.

D: TRBD2; J: TRBJ2-5; V: TRBV29-1; size: NA; DNA: TGCAGCGCCTTCGGGACTAGCGGGGAGACCCAGTACTTC; CDR3: CSAFGTSGETQYF
D: NA; J: TRBJ1-2; V: TRBV7-9; size: few; DNA: TGTGCCAGCAGCTTATGGGACGGGAATTTAGGCTACACCTTC; CDR3: CASSLWDGNLGYTF
D: NA; J: TRBJ2-1; V: TRBV4-3; size: NA; DNA: TGCGCCAGCAGCCAAGATGGGTTAGCGGACTACAATGAGCAGTTCTTC; CDR3: CASSQDGLADYNEQFF
D: TRBD1; J: TRBJ2-7; V: TRBV14; size: few; DNA: TGTGCCAGCAGCCAAGATAAGGACAGGGGCTACGAGCAGTACTTC; CDR3: CASSQDKDRGYEQYF
D: NA; J: TRBJ2-3; V: TRBV10-3; size: once; DNA: TGTGCCATCAGTGAGTCCCGCCATGGATCCTCAGATACGCAGTATTTT; CDR3: CAISESRHGSSDTQYF
D: NA; J: TRBJ2-1; V: TRBV12-5; size: many; DNA: TGTGCTAGTGGTTTGCCGTCGGAGGGGGCAAGGAATGAGCAGTTCTTC; CDR3: CASGLPSEGARNEQFF
D: NA; J: TRBJ1-1; V: TRBV25-1; size: few; DNA: TGTGCCAGCAGTGGGCCGGGGTACACTGAAGCTTTCTTT; CDR3: CASSGPGYTEAFF
D: NA; J: TRBJ1-1; V: TRBV5-5; size: NA; DNA: TGTGCCAGCAGCTTGTTGTGGGGGATGAACACTGAAGCTTTCTTT; CDR3: CASSLLWGMNTEAFF
D: NA; J: TRBJ1-1; V: TRBV18; size: NA; DNA: TGTGCCAGCTCACTCATGGACAGAGACACTGAAGCTTTCTTT; CDR3: CASSLMDRDTEAFF
D: TRBD1; J: TRBJ2-1; V: TRBV3-1; size: few; DNA: TGTGCCAGCAGCCAAGATTGGGGACAGGGTGCCCATGAGCAGTTCTTC; CDR3: CASSQDWGQGAHEQFF